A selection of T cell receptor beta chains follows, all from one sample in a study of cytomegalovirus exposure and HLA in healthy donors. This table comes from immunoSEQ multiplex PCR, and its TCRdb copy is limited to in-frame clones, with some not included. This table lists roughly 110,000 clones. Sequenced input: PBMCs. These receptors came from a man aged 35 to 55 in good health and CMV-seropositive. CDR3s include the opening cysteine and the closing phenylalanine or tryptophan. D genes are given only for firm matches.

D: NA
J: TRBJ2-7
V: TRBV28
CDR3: CASSLQGGVGEQYF
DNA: TGTGCCAGCAGTTTACAGGGTGGGGTTGGCGAGCAGTACTTC

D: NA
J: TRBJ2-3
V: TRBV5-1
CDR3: CASSRGLSTDTQYF
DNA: TGCGCCAGCAGCAGGGGTTTGAGCACAGATACGCAGTATTTT

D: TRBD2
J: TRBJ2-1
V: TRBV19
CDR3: CASSIVAGGEQFF
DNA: TGTGCCAGTAGTATAGTCGCGGGAGGAGAGCAGTTCTTC

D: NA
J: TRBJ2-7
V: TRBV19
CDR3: CASSTKKGAYEQYF
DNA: TGTGCCAGTAGCACGAAGAAGGGAGCCTACGAGCAGTACTTC

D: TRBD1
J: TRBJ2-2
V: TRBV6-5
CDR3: CASRPGQVRTGELFF
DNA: TGTGCCAGCAGACCGGGACAGGTTAGGACCGGGGAGCTGTTTTTT

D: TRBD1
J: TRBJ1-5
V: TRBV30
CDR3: CAWSADRGNTQPQHF
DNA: TGTGCCTGGAGTGCGGACAGGGGAAACACCCAGCCCCAGCATTTT

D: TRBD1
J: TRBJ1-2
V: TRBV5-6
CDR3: CASSLEGAELYGYTF
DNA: TGTGCCAGCAGCTTGGAGGGGGCAGAACTCTATGGCTACACCTTC

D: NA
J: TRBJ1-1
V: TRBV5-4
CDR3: CASRDGRTGRVVNTEAFF
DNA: TGTGCCAGCAGGGACGGCCGTACAGGGCGGGTGGTGAACACTGAAGCTTTCTTT

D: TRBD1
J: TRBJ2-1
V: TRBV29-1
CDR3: CSVPGQGRLGSYNEQFF
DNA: TGCAGCGTGCCGGGACAGGGACGGCTAGGCTCCTACAATGAGCAGTTCTTC

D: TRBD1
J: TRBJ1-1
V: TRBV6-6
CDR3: CASSPGTVNTEAFF
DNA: TGTGCCAGCAGTCCCGGGACAGTCAACACTGAAGCTTTCTTT

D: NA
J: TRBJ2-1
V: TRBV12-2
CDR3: CASRLAGPCGINSSYNEQFF
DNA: TGTGCAAGTCGCTTAGCGGGGCCTTGCGGGATTAACAGCTCCTACAATGAGCAGTTCTTC

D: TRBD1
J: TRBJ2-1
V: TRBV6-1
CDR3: CASSSGTGDYNEQFF
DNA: TGTGCCAGCAGTTCCGGGACAGGGGACTACAATGAGCAGTTCTTC

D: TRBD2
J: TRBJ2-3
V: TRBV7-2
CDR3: CASSLVGGASGKGDTQYF
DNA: TGTGCCAGCAGCTTAGTAGGGGGGGCTAGCGGGAAGGGAGATACGCAGTATTTT

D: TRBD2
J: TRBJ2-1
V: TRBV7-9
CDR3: CASSLEGLVLYNEQFF
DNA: TGTGCCAGCAGCTTAGAGGGACTAGTACTCTACAATGAGCAGTTCTTC

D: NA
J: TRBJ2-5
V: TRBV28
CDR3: CASSLASTVQMKTQYF
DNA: TGTGCCAGCAGTTTAGCTTCGACAGTTCAGATGAAGACCCAGTACTTC

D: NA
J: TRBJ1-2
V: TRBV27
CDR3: CASSSPGVYGYTF
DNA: TGTGCCAGCAGTTCCCCGGGGGTCTATGGCTACACCTTC

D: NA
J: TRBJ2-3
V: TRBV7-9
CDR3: CASSLAAGGTDTQYF
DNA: TGTGCCAGCAGCTTAGCGGCAGGGGGCACAGATACGCAGTATTTT

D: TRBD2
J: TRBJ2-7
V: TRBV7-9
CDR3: CASSSGTSGSGSYEQYF
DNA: TGTGCCAGCAGCTCAGGGACTAGCGGGAGCGGATCCTACGAGCAGTACTTC

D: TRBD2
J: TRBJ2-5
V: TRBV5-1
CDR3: CASSRTSGQETQYF
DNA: TGCGCCAGCAGCCGGACTAGCGGTCAAGAGACCCAGTACTTC

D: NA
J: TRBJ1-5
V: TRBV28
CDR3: CASSFPPDQPQHF
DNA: TGTGCCAGCAGTTTCCCACCGGATCAGCCCCAGCATTTT

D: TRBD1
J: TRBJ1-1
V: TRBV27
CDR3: CASSSPGQGFMNTEAFF
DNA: TGTGCCAGCAGTTCACCGGGACAGGGGTTCATGAACACTGAAGCTTTCTTT

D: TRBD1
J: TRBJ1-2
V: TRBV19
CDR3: CASSIGDRVYGYTF
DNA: TGTGCCAGTAGTATAGGGGACAGGGTCTATGGCTACACCTTC

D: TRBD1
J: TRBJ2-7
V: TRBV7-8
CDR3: CASSLVGTAGGSYEQYF
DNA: TGTGCCAGCAGCTTAGTAGGTACCGCAGGGGGATCCTACGAGCAGTACTTC

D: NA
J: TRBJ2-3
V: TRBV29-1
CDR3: CSVEAGYTDTQYF
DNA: TGCAGCGTTGAAGCGGGGTACACAGATACGCAGTATTTT

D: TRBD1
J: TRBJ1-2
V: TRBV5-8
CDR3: CASSWTGGGYTF
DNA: TGTGCCAGCAGCTGGACAGGGGGTGGCTACACCTTC

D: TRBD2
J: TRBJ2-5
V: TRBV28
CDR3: CASSFRPGTSGQETQYF
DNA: TGTGCCAGCAGTTTCAGACCCGGGACTAGCGGGCAAGAGACCCAGTACTTC

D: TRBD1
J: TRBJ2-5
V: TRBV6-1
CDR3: CASRARTGTETQYF
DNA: TGTGCCAGCAGAGCCAGGACAGGGACGGAGACCCAGTACTTC

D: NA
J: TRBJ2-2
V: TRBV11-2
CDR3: CASSYGSGTGELFF
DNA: TGTGCCAGCAGCTACGGGAGTGGCACCGGGGAGCTGTTTTTT

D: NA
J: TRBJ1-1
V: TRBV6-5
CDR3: CASSYSAGNQNTEAFF
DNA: TGTGCCAGCAGTTACTCAGCAGGGAACCAGAACACTGAAGCTTTCTTT

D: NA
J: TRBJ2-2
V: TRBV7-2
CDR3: CASSPRRDIGWELFF
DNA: TGTGCCAGCAGCCCGCGCCGGGACATAGGCTGGGAGCTGTTTTTT

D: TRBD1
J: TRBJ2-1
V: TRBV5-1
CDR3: CASSSGQALLYNEQFF
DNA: TGCGCCAGCAGCTCTGGACAGGCCCTCCTTTACAATGAGCAGTTCTTC

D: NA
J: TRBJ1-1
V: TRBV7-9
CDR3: CASSLGQGQNTEAFF
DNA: TGTGCCAGCAGCTTAGGTCAGGGTCAGAACACTGAAGCTTTCTTT

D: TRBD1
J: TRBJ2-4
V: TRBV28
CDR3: CASHTTGGGDIQYF
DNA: TGTGCCAGCCATACGACAGGGGGAGGGGACATTCAGTACTTC

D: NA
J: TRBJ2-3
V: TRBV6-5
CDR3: CASSYLGLITDTQYF
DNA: TGTGCCAGCAGTTACCTGGGACTTATCACAGATACGCAGTATTTT

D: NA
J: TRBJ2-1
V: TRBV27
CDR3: CASSLLRSVVDNEQFF
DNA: TGTGCCAGCAGTTTACTTCGGAGTGTTGTGGACAATGAGCAGTTCTTC

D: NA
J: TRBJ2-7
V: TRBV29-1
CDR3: CSVGAGYEQYF
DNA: TGCAGCGTGGGGGCAGGGTACGAGCAGTACTTC

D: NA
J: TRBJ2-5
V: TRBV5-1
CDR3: CASSSHGSETQYF
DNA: TGCGCCAGCAGCTCCCATGGCTCAGAGACCCAGTACTTC

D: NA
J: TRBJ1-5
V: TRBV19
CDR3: CASSIKGVTGLNQPQHF
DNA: TGTGCCAGTAGTATAAAGGGTGTAACAGGATTAAATCAGCCCCAGCATTTT

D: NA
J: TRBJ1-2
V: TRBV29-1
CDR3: CSVDQGNYGYTF
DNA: TGCAGCGTTGATCAGGGGAACTATGGCTACACCTTC

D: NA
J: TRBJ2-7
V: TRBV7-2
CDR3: CASSLNPLEQYF
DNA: TGTGCCAGCAGCTTAAATCCCTTGGAGCAGTACTTC

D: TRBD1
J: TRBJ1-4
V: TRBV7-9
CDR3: CASSLSRGNEKLFF
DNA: TGTGCCAGCAGCTTGTCCAGGGGGAATGAAAAACTGTTTTTT

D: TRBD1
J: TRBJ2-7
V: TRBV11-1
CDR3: CASSLAWDSSYEQYF
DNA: TGTGCCAGCAGCTTAGCGTGGGACAGCTCCTACGAGCAGTACTTC

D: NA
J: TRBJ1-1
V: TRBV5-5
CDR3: CASSLDRNTEAFF
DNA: TGTGCCAGCAGCTTGGACAGAAACACTGAAGCTTTCTTT

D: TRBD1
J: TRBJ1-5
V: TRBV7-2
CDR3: CASSPQGGVRNQPQHF
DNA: TGTGCCAGCAGCCCACAGGGGGGGGTTAGGAATCAGCCCCAGCATTTT

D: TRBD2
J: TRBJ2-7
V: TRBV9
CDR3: CASSVAPSGYEQYF
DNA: TGTGCCAGCAGCGTAGCGCCTAGCGGCTACGAGCAGTACTTC

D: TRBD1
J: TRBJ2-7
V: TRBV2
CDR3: CAGRGDRGQYF
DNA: TGTGCCGGCAGGGGGGACAGGGGGCAGTACTTC

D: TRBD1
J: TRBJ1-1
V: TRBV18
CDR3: CASSRDREHTEAFF
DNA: TGTGCCAGCTCACGGGACAGGGAACACACTGAAGCTTTCTTT

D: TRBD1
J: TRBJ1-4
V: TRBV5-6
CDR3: CASSSQGRSEKLFF
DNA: TGTGCCAGCAGCTCACAGGGGAGAAGTGAAAAACTGTTTTTT

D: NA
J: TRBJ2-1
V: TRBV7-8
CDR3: CASSLARGSPLESYNEQFF
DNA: TGTGCCAGCAGCTTAGCAAGAGGATCCCCACTAGAGTCCTACAATGAGCAGTTCTTC

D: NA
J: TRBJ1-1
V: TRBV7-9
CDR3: CASSLGGGNTEAFF
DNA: TGTGCCAGCAGCTTAGGGGGAGGGAACACTGAAGCTTTCTTT

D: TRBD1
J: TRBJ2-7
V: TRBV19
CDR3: CASRFGTGLYEQYF
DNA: TGTGCCAGTAGGTTTGGGACAGGGCTCTACGAGCAGTACTTC

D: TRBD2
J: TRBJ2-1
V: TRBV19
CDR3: CASSPSGSAYNEQFF
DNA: TGTGCCAGTAGTCCCAGCGGGAGCGCCTACAATGAGCAGTTCTTC

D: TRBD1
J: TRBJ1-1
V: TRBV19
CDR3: CASTDRGGAEAFF
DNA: TGTGCCAGTACCGACAGGGGAGGCGCTGAAGCTTTCTTT

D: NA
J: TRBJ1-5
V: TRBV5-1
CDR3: CASSLSGDQPQHF
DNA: TGCGCCAGCAGCTTGTCAGGGGATCAGCCCCAGCATTTT

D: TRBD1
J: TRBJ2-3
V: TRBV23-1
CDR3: CASSHGQGRKETDTQYF
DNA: TGCGCCAGCAGTCACGGACAGGGCCGTAAAGAAACAGATACGCAGTATTTT

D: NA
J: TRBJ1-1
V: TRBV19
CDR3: CASSLGQPSNTEAFF
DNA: TGTGCCAGTTCCCTGGGGCAGCCCTCGAACACTGAAGCTTTCTTT

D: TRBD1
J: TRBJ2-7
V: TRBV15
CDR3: CATSKSNDRAYEQYF
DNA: TGTGCCACCAGCAAGTCAAACGACAGGGCCTACGAGCAGTACTTC